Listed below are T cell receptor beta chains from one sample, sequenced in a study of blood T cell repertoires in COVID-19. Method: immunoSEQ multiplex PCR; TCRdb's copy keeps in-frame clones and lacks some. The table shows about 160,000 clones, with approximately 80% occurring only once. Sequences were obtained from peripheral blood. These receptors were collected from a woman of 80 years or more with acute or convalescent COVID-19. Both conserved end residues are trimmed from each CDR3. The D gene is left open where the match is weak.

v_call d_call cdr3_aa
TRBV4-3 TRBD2 ASSQDPSGKHYEQY
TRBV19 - ASSSFGGSYNEQF
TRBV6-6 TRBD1 ASSYRTGNYNEQF
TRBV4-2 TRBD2 ASSLNQLAGVDTQY
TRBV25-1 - ASSDPRRGNTEAF
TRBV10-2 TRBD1 ASSERDRGAF
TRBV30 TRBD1 AWSGRDRLLGGYT
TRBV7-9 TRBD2 ASSLISGPQF
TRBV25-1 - ASSGQGGTGEQY
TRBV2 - ASSEFVQPYGYT
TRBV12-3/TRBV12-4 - ASSSGGPTGQY
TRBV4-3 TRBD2 ASSQDSGTSRQMYEQY
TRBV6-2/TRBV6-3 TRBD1 ASSQPGQGAYGYT
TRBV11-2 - ASSFAVPGMAMNTEAF
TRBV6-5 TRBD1 ASSNRGRDSPLH
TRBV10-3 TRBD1 AIRDRANTEAF
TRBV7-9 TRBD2 ASSPGTSADTQY
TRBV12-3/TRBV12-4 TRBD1 GSGTGEFEQY
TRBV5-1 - ASSLVQGRGKLF
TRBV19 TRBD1 ASRGQGYYSGNTIY
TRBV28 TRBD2 ASSLIARGVLQSSYEQY
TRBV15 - ATSAEGSGRSQY
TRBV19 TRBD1 ASSPRTGTEAF
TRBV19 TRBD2 ASQQTSAAYNEQF
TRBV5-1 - ASSVTGSTEAF
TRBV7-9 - ASSQDSDSNQPQH
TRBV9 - ASSVSSGSYNEQF
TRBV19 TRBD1 ASSIDATGAEAF
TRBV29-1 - SVVQVGKTQY
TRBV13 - ASSSTGNEQF
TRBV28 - ASRSHRYNQPQH
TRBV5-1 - ASSLPPLKQLGTEAF
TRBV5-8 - ASSLPGADTQY
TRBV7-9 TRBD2 ASSAGLAGGGDTQY
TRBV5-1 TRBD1 ASSTGQGRTEAF
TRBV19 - ASSTSSSYNEQF
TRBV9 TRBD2 ASSAAGGPTYEQY
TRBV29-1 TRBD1 SARPGQGRRTGELF
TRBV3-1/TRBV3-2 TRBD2 ASSPSGLAGGQDEQF
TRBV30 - AWSGLIIMNTEAF
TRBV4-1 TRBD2 ASSPTLAEESYEQY
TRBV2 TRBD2 ASTIVGLGRGEEQF
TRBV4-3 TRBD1 ASSQDWGQGGYGYT
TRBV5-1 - ASSPDRPNTGELF
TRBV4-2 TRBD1 ASSQATGGTYNSPLH
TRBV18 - ASSPHPDQPQH
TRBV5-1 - ASSLNEGTEAF
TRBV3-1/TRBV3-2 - ASSQTGGTNQPQH
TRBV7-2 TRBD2 ASSFLSGGSYEQY
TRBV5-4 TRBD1 ASSPGQDAYEQY
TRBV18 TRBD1 ASSLQGAGDGYT
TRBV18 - ASSTGLYEAF
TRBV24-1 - ATSDLVRVEQETQY